In this sample, the clone carrying this T cell receptor beta chain turned up a few times. These data belong to a study of T cells of healthy individuals. The V gene lost 3 bases and the J gene lost 3 bases, with 12 bases spanning the gap. Germline values: CDR1 SGHTA, CDR2 FQGNSA. The CDR3 covers 14 residues. TCRdb re-called the 5' RACE reads through MiXCR, storing one row per CDR3 protein. The sample lists 100,000 or so distinct CDR3 sequences, about 16% seen once, with roughly 6.2% in the top ten. The receptor was derived from a human donor in good health. V and J are TRBV7-2 and TRBJ2-7, with TRBD2 as a possible D gene (6 bases). CDR3 in amino acids: CASSFTRDFYEQYF. The CDR3 DNA sequence: TGTGCCAGCAGCTTTACACGGGACTTCTACGAGCAGTACTTC. The full variable domain, completed using reference TRBV7-2 and TRBJ2-7, is GAGVSQSPSNKVTEKGKDVELRCDPISGHTALYWYRQSLGQGLEFLIYFQGNSAPDKSGLPSDRFSAERTGGSVSTLTIQRTQQEDSAVYLCASSFTRDFYEQYFGPGTRLTVT.